This T cell receptor beta chain was documented in a study of T cell responses to AZD1222 COVID-19 vaccine. Looking at the study overall: Recipients boosted at about 4 weeks or about 12 weeks are pooled.

The germline V gene has CDR1 SGHRS and CDR2 YFSETQ. The V gene lost 5 bases and the J gene lost 6 bases, with 15 bases spanning the gap. This CDR3 is 15 amino acids long. Using immunoSEQ multiplex PCR, the repertoire was profiled, and TCRdb retains in-frame clones only, with some absent. Of about 150,000 clones in the sample, nearly 90% are singletons; the top ten hold about 5%. Sequenced here: peripheral blood, sampled on day 0 of AZD1222 vaccination. The J gene is TRBJ1-6, the V gene TRBV5-1; a possible D gene is TRBD1 (6 bases). This clonotype originated in an adult in good health. CDR3 nucleotides: TGCGCCAGCAGAACCTTCACAGGGATTAATTCACCCCTCCACTTT. The encoded protein is CASRTFTGINSPLHF.